This T cell receptor beta chain was captured in a study of shared clonotypes between healthy human individuals. General study results and limits: Researchers found naive subsets generally carried larger estimated richness than memory subsets.

Notes on this clone: Its matching antigen is unknown.

Using immunoSEQ multiplex PCR, the repertoire was profiled, and TCRdb retains in-frame clones only, with some absent. The sample yields approximately 2,000,000 clones, 80% to 95% seen once. V was clipped by 6 bases and J by 2 bases, with 16 bases between them. This CDR3 region has 15 residues. The V gene's germline CDR1 is MNHNY and CDR2 SVGAGI (reference sequence). Sequenced input: naive CD4+ T cells from PBMCs. Subset described: CD45RA+ positively selected. The source is a man younger than 35 in good health. Some clones in this sample may be carry-over from other donors' samples. The chain has TRBV6-6 and TRBJ1-2; D is ambiguous. The CDR3 DNA is TGTGCCAGCAGGCGGAGCTTGGCGGAGAACTATGGCTACACCTTC. Amino acid sequence: CASRRSLAENYGYTF.